These T cell receptor beta chains were read from a single sample in a study of identical twins. TCRdb processed the 5' RACE reads anew with MiXCR; each CDR3 protein has one entry. The data show some 570,000 distinct CDR3 sequences, with 20% to 25% seen just once and approximately 0.5% held by the top ten. These sequences were also reported in another study, on yellow fever vaccine responses in identical twins.

Sequencing input: CD4+ T cells sorted from blood. All receptors derive from a woman aged 18-30 years in good health. The CDR3 runs from the conserved cysteine through the conserved F or W. The D gene is left open where the match is weak. Clone size is shown for a subset of rows, as once, few, many or a class of expanded clone.

TRBV6-1	.	.	TRBJ1-1	TGTGCCAGCACCGTCGCAGGCATGGACACTGAAGCTTTCTTT	CASTVAGMDTEAFF
TRBV15	few	TRBD1	TRBJ2-1	TGTGCCACCAGCAGAGCCGGGACAGGGTTGAGCAATGAGCAGTTCTTC	CATSRAGTGLSNEQFF
TRBV20-1	many	.	TRBJ2-3	TGCAGTGCTAGTTGGGGAGACGCAGATACGCAGTATTTT	CSASWGDADTQYF
TRBV15	.	.	TRBJ1-1	TGTGCCACCAGCAGAGCCCCCACAGTAGGAGCTTTCTTT	CATSRAPTVGAFF
TRBV14	few	.	TRBJ1-6	TGTGCCAGCAGCCTATCGCCAAACAAACCACCCCTCCACTTT	CASSLSPNKPPLHF
TRBV20-1	.	TRBD1	TRBJ2-5	TGCAGTGCTAGAGGGGGGACAGGGAAGAGAGAGACCCAGTACTTC	CSARGGTGKRETQYF
TRBV7-2	once	TRBD2	TRBJ2-4	TGTGCCAGCAGCTTAGAACTAGCGGGAGCCAAAAACATTCAGTACTTC	CASSLELAGAKNIQYF
TRBV6-1	few	.	TRBJ2-1	TGTGCCAGCAGGGCTAAACGGTACAATGAGCAGTTCTTC	CASRAKRYNEQFF
TRBV6-5	few	.	TRBJ1-1	TGTGCCAGCAGTTACGGGGCAGGGAACACTGAAGCTTTCTTT	CASSYGAGNTEAFF
TRBV3-1	.	.	TRBJ2-7	TGTGCCAGCAGCCAAGGTCGCAGCCGCGGCTACCCCGAGCAGTACTTC	CASSQGRSRGYPEQYF
TRBV12-3/TRBV12-4	few	TRBD2	TRBJ2-3	TGTGCCAGCCGTCCTAGCGGAGCTAGCACAGATACGCAGTATTTT	CASRPSGASTDTQYF
TRBV20-1	few	TRBD2	TRBJ2-5	TGCAGTGCTAGTTCTAGCGGGGGGATTTGGGAGACCCAGTACTTC	CSASSSGGIWETQYF
TRBV4-2	few	.	TRBJ2-1	TGTGCCAGCAGCCAAGCGGGAATAGCTGAGCAGTTCTTC	CASSQAGIAEQFF
TRBV4-1	few	TRBD2	TRBJ2-1	TGCGCCAGCAGCCCGGGACTAGCGGGAGAGAGTCGTCATGAGCAGTTCTTC	CASSPGLAGESRHEQFF
TRBV6-1	.	.	TRBJ2-3	TGTGCCAGCCCTTATCCTATATTACCTCCAGATACGCAGTATTTT	CASPYPILPPDTQYF
TRBV5-1	few	TRBD2	TRBJ2-1	TGCGCCAGCAGCCCGGGACTAGCGGAGGACAATGAGCAGTTCTTC	CASSPGLAEDNEQFF
TRBV9	.	.	TRBJ2-5	TGTGCCAGCAGCGCAGGTGGGACTCTCGGTAGGGAGACCCAGTACTTC	CASSAGGTLGRETQYF
TRBV9	.	.	TRBJ2-2	TGTGCCAGCAGCGTAGGGGCAGCAGGGACCACCGGGGAGCTGTTTTTT	CASSVGAAGTTGELFF
TRBV7-9	many	.	TRBJ2-3	TGTGCCAGCAGCATAATGCGGGAAACGATAGATACGCAGTATTTT	CASSIMRETIDTQYF
TRBV29-1	few	TRBD2	TRBJ2-1	TGCAGCGGCCAAAGGGGGATAAGCGGGAGGGCCCAAAATGAGCAGTTCTTC	CSGQRGISGRAQNEQFF
TRBV7-2	few	.	TRBJ2-2	TGTGCCAGCAGCTTAGCGATCCTTAACACCGGGGAGCTGTTTTTT	CASSLAILNTGELFF
TRBV5-1	.	TRBD2	TRBJ2-3	TGCGCCAGCAGCCCCGGACTAGCGGGGGGATTCACAGATACGCAGTATTTT	CASSPGLAGGFTDTQYF
TRBV5-1	.	TRBD1	TRBJ2-1	TGCGCCAGCAGCACGGGACAGGGAGTCTACAATGAGCAGTTCTTC	CASSTGQGVYNEQFF
TRBV20-1	few	TRBD2	TRBJ2-3	TGCAGTGCTAGAGATAATCTAGCGGGGGGCACAGATACGCAGTATTTT	CSARDNLAGGTDTQYF
TRBV5-1	.	.	TRBJ2-3	TGCGCCAGCAGCTTGGGTCTAGGACGGGGCACAGATACGCAGTATTTT	CASSLGLGRGTDTQYF
TRBV28	.	.	TRBJ2-7	TGTGCCAGCAGCCCTGTTCAGCGGCGGTACGAGCAGTACTTC	CASSPVQRRYEQYF
TRBV27	.	.	TRBJ2-3	TGTGCCAGCAGTTACCGGGAGAACGTAGATACGCAGTATTTT	CASSYRENVDTQYF
TRBV5-1	few	.	TRBJ2-6	TGCGCCAGCAACAATGGCGGCTCTGGGGCCAACGTCCTGACTTTC	CASNNGGSGANVLTF
TRBV5-6	.	TRBD1	TRBJ1-2	TGTGCCAGCAGCTGGACAGGGGTGTTTAACTATGGCTACACCTTC	CASSWTGVFNYGYTF
TRBV12-3/TRBV12-4	many	.	TRBJ2-3	TGTGCCAGCAGTTCGTCGGGCCCCTCCACAGATACGCAGTATTTT	CASSSSGPSTDTQYF
TRBV21-1	.	.	TRBJ2-6	TGTGCCAGCAGCAAACTTGGTAGCGGGTCCTCTGGGGCCAACGTCCTGACTTTC	CASSKLGSGSSGANVLTF